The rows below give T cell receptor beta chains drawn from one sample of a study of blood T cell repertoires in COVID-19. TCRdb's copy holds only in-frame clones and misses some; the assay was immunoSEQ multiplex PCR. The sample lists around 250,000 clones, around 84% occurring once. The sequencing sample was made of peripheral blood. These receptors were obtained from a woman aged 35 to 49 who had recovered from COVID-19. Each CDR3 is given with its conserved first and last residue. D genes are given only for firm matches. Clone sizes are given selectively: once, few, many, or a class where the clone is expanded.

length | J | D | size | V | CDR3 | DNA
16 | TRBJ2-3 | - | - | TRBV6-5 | CASSYSAGAGADTQYF | TGTGCCAGCAGTTACTCTGCAGGGGCGGGGGCAGATACGCAGTATTTT
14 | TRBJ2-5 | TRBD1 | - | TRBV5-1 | CASSLAGQQETQYF | TGCGCCAGCAGCTTGGCGGGACAGCAAGAGACCCAGTACTTC
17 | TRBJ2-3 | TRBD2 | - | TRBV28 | CASSSLTSGGDTDTQYF | TGTGCCAGCAGCTCACTGACTAGCGGCGGGGACACAGATACGCAGTATTTT
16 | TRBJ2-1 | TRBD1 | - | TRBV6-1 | CASSDSRQGVNNEQFF | TGTGCCAGCAGTGATTCTAGGCAGGGGGTAAACAATGAGCAGTTCTTC
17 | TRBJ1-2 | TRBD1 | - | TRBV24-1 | CATSDSFTGQASYGYTF | TGTGCCACCAGTGACTCCTTCACCGGACAGGCCTCATATGGCTACACCTTC
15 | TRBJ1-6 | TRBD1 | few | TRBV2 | CASSEYGTGNSPLHF | TGTGCCAGCAGTGAGTACGGGACAGGGAATTCACCCCTCCACTTT
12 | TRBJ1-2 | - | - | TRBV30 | CAWTPMNYGYTF | TGTGCCTGGACCCCCATGAACTATGGCTACACCTTC
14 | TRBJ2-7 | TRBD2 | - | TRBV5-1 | CASSPRGGAYEQYF | TGCGCCAGCAGCCCCCGGGGGGGGGCCTACGAGCAGTACTTC
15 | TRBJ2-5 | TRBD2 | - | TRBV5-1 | CASSLELAYQETQYF | TGCGCCAGCAGCTTGGAACTAGCGTACCAAGAGACCCAGTACTTC
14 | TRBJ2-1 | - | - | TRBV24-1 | CATSEVGGPNEQFF | TGTGCCACCAGTGAGGTGGGGGGGCCCAATGAGCAGTTCTTC
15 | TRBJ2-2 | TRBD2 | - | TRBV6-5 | CASSPLAGPTGELFF | TGTGCCAGCAGCCCACTAGCGGGGCCTACCGGGGAGCTGTTTTTT
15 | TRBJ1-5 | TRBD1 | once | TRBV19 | CASRARDSSNQPQHF | TGTGCCAGTAGAGCCCGGGACAGCAGCAATCAGCCCCAGCATTTT
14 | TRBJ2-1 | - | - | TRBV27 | CASSLSQVLDEQFF | TGTGCCAGCAGTTTATCACAGGTTCTGGATGAGCAGTTCTTC
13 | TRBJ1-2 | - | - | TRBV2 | CASRRAEGYGYTF | TGTGCCAGCAGGCGGGCCGAAGGGTATGGCTACACCTTC
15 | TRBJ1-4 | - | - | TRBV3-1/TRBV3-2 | CASSQVRAGDEKLFF | TGTGCCAGCAGCCAAGTGAGGGCCGGGGATGAAAAACTGTTTTTT
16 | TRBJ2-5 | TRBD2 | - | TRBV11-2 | CASSRGGLAGRETQYF | TGTGCCAGCAGCCGAGGCGGACTAGCGGGGCGAGAGACCCAGTACTTC
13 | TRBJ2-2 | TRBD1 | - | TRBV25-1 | CASETGEDGELFF | TGTGCCAGCGAGACAGGGGAGGACGGGGAGCTGTTTTTT
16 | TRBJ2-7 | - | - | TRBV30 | CAWSVGTGSGGDEQYF | TGTGCCTGGAGTGTCGGGACAGGGTCGGGAGGGGACGAGCAGTACTTC
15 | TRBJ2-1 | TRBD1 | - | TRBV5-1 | CASSPDRPRYNEQFF | TGCGCCAGCAGCCCGGACAGGCCGCGCTACAATGAGCAGTTCTTC